This TCR beta chain was observed in a study of blood T cell repertoires in COVID-19. Study at large: Nucleic acid was either cDNA or gDNA, and it came from T cells, B-cell-depleted T cells, or PBMCs.

Repertoires were generated with immunoSEQ multiplex PCR, while TCRdb's copy carries only in-frame clones and drops some. The sample yields 95,000 to 150,000 clones, 85% seen once. Trimming cost V 0 bases and J 1 base; bases outside gene matches: 9. In germline, CDR1 is MNHEY, CDR2 SMNVEV (reference sequence). The CDR3 is made up of 18 amino acids. This clone came up once. Sequences were obtained from peripheral blood. The rearrangement links TRBV27 to TRBJ1-1, with 9 bases matching TRBD1. This sequence originates from a man older than 75 with active or convalescent COVID-19. This CDR3 is CASSLSERQGGSNTEAFF. The CDR3 nucleotides are TGTGCCAGCAGTTTATCCGAGCGACAGGGGGGATCGAACACTGAAGCTTTCTTT.